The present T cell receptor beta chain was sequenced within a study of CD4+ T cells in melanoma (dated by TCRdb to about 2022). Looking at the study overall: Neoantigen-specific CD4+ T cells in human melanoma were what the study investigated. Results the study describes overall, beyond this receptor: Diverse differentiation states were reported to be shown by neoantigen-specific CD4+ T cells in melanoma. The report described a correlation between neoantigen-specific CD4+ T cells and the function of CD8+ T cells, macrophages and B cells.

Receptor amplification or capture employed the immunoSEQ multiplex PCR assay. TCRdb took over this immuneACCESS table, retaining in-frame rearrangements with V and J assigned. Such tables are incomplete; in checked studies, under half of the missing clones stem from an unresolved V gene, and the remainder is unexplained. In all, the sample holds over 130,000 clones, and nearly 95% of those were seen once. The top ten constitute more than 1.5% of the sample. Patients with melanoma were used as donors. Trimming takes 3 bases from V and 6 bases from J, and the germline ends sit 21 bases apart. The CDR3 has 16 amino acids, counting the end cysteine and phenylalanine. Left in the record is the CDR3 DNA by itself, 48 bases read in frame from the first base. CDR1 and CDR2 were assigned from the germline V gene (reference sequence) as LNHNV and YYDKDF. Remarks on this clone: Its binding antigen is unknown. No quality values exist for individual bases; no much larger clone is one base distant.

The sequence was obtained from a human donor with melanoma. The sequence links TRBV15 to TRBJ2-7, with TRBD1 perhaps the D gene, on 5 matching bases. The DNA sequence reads TGTGCCACCAGCAGGGCGAGAACAGGCGCTTTCTCCGAGCAGTACTTC. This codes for CATSRARTGAFSEQYF. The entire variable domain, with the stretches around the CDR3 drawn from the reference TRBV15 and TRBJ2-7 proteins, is DAMVIQNPRYQVTQFGKPVTLSCSQTLNHNVMYWYQQKSSQAPKLLFHYYDKDFNNEADTPDNFQSRRPNTSFCFLDIRSPGLGDTAMYLCATSRARTGAFSEQYFGPGTRLTVT.